The TCR beta chain described here comes from a study of blood T cell repertoires in COVID-19. For the study at large: There were acute and convalescent COVID-19 samples, and they came from the United States, Italy and Spain.

V lost 3 bases, J lost 7 bases, and 6 bases stayed unmatched. The CDR3 is 13 residues long. Germline-derived CDR1 and CDR2 are DFQATT and SNEGSKA (reference sequence). Libraries were prepared by immunoSEQ multiplex PCR; TCRdb keeps only in-frame clonotypes and omits some of them. The sample gives 100,000 to 150,000 clones, 88% of which show up once; 10% is in the top ten. This sequence was found in a man between 50 and 59 years old with acute or convalescent COVID-19. Material for sequencing was peripheral blood. The V gene is TRBV20-1, the J gene TRBJ1-1, with 9 bases lining up with TRBD1. The CDR3 DNA follows: TGCAGTGCTAGTTACAGGGGGCAGCTTGAAGCTTTCTTT. It specifies CSASYRGQLEAFF.